The 17 T cell receptor beta chains in this list originate from one sample, sequenced in a study of beta chain features in type 1 diabetes. Findings and caveats of the study: When Type 1 diabetes patients were examined, their TCRB CDR3s proved moderately but significantly shorter in all four CD4+ subsets.

As every portion of the isolated RNA was reverse transcribed, the sequencing read expressed TCRB transcripts. TCRdb keeps only in-frame clones here, not all; method: immunoSEQ multiplex PCR. The table records roughly 150,000 clones, roughly 8% of them present only once. Which antigens these TCRs recognize remains unknown. Input material: central memory CD4+ T cells from blood. The receptors here all came from a man between 18 and 35 years old with type 1 diabetes.

This clone appeared a few times. The rearrangement uses TRBV27 and TRBJ2-7, with D unresolved. The CDR3 sequence is 14 residues long. Germline CDR1 reads MNHEY; CDR2 reads SMNVEV (reference sequence). Trimming took off 7 bases at V and 0 bases at J, with 13 bases between the two ends. CDR3 sequence: CASKPMRHSYEQYF. The DNA of the CDR3 is TGTGCCAGCAAGCCCATGCGGCACTCCTACGAGCAGTACTTC.

The rearrangement uses TRBV5-6 and TRBJ2-4, with D possibly matching TRBD1 (5 bases). The CDR3 is made up of 13 amino acids. CDR1 is SGHDT and CDR2 is YYEEEE in the germline V gene. Trimming stripped 6 bases from V and 9 bases from J, with 16 bases between. CDR3 in amino acids: CASTLWGQGIQYF. CDR3 bases: TGTGCCAGCACCCTTTGGGGCCAGGGCATTCAGTACTTC.

CDR3 DNA sequence: TGCGCCAGCAGCCAAGATTATCGGCAGGCAGGTGAAAAACTGTTTTTT. Amino acids: CASSQDYRQAGEKLFF. V and J are TRBV4-3 and TRBJ1-4; D gene uncertain. The CDR3 length is 16 residues. V shed 0 bases and J shed 7 bases, with 15 bases lying between them. Germline CDR1 LGHNA, CDR2 YSLEER.

This chain uses TRBV7-2 with TRBJ2-5; D gene uncertain. V was pared by 4 bases and J by 0 bases, with 9 bases between. Germline V gene lookup returns CDR1 SGHTA and CDR2 FQGNSA. The CDR3 extends over 14 amino acids. CDR3 coding DNA: TGTGCCAGCAGCTCCCAGCGACACCAAGAGACCCAGTACTTC. This encodes CASSSQRHQETQYF.

The chain recombines TRBV2 with TRBJ2-7; D not certain. The CDR3 is 14 amino acids. The germline CDR1 and CDR2 sequences are SNHLY and FYNNEI. The V and J ends lost 8 bases and 2 bases respectively, with 16 bases between them. The CDR3 DNA follows: TGTGCCAGCGATGGTGCAGTCCCAACCTACGAGCAGTACTTC. Encoded protein: CASDGAVPTYEQYF.

Only a few counts were recorded for this clone. The rearrangement uses TRBV4-3 and TRBJ1-1, with TRBD1 matching over 8 bases. Trimming at V came to 4 bases and at J to 8 bases, leaving 6 bases not matched to a gene. The germline V gene encodes CDR1 LGHNA and CDR2 YSLEER. CDR3 length: 13 residues. The CDR3 DNA follows: TGCGCCAGCAGCCTCCAAGGGACAGGCGAAGCTTTCTTT. Amino acid sequence: CASSLQGTGEAFF.

This clone was seen a few times. V and J are TRBV27 and TRBJ2-1, with 10 bases fitting TRBD2. CDR1 is MNHEY and CDR2 is SMNVEV in the germline V gene (reference sequence). CDR3 length: 16 amino acids. Losses at the gene ends were 7 bases for V and 8 bases for J; bases not matched to a gene: 14. Written as DNA, the CDR3 is TGTGCCAGCAAGTGGCAGCCGAGCGGGGGGGCGCATGAGCAGTTCTTC. Translating it yields CASKWQPSGGAHEQFF.

The chain employs TRBV7-2 and TRBJ2-5, with 8 nucleotides matching TRBD1. The CDR3 contains 11 residues. After removal of 5 bases from V and 9 bases from J, the junction contained 2 bases not matched to a gene. The germline gives CDR1 SGHTA, CDR2 FQGNSA. The CDR3, as DNA: TGTGCCAGCAGCCTACAGGGGGCCCAGTACTTC. It is translated as CASSLQGAQYF.

This chain joins TRBV7-8 and TRBJ2-5; possible D gene TRBD1, 6 bases. Germline CDR1 is SGHVS and CDR2 is FQNEAQ. This CDR3 spans 11 amino acids. The CDR3 loop reads CAEGGQETQYF. The CDR3 DNA reads as TGTGCAGAAGGGGGCCAAGAGACCCAGTACTTC.

V usage is TRBV7-9 and J usage is TRBJ2-5; D is unclear. This CDR3 is 12 amino acids long. V was trimmed by 6 bases and J by 5 bases, leaving 10 bases between them. Per the germline V gene, CDR1 is SEHNR and CDR2 is FQNEAQ (reference sequence). The CDR3 is CASREMEETQYF. CDR3 nucleotide sequence: TGTGCCAGCAGGGAAATGGAGGAGACCCAGTACTTC. Full variable domain (missing parts from reference TRBV7-9 and TRBJ2-5): DTGVSQNPRHKITKRGQNVTFRCDPISEHNRLYWYRQTLGQGPEFLTYFQNEAQLEKSRLLSDRFSAERPKGSFSTLEIQRTEQGDSAMYLCASREMEETQYFGPGTRLLVL.

This clone has a handful of counts. The genes are TRBV27 and TRBJ2-7; 9 bases are a match to TRBD1. J lost 10 bases, V lost 6 bases, and 10 bases had no gene match. The CDR3 sequence is 13 residues long. CDR1 is MNHEY and CDR2 is SMNVEV in the germline V gene (reference sequence). The CDR3 DNA reads as TGTGCCAGCAGCCGTGAAGGGACAGGGAGACAGTACTTC. It codes for CASSREGTGRQYF.

This chain joins TRBV5-6 and TRBJ2-1, with 10 bases identical to TRBD2. This CDR3 contains 16 residues. J gave up 8 bases and V 2 bases, and 10 bases lay outside the gene matches. The germline V gene encodes CDR1 SGHDT and CDR2 YYEEEE. The CDR3 DNA sequence: TGTGCCAGCAGCTTAGAAGCGGGAGGGCTTAGGGATGAGCAGTTCTTC. This translates into CASSLEAGGLRDEQFF.

A few counts support this clone. The rearrangement uses TRBV2 and TRBJ2-1; a possible D gene is TRBD1 (6 bases). The length of the CDR3 is 12 residues. Trimming left V 7 bases short and J 10 bases short, with 14 bases between. Germline loops: CDR1 SNHLY, CDR2 FYNNEI. The CDR3 sequence: CASILQGWEQFF. For the CDR3, the DNA is TGTGCCAGCATTCTACAGGGTTGGGAGCAGTTCTTC.

This sequence joins TRBV5-1 and TRBJ2-2, with a weak D call TRBD2 (5 bases). Germline V gene lookup returns CDR1 SGHRS and CDR2 YFSETQ. V was shortened by 6 bases and J by 3 bases, with 9 bases between the two germline ends. CDR3 length: 13 amino acids. The CDR3 loop is CASNRGDTGELFF. Written as DNA, the CDR3 is TGCGCCAGCAATCGGGGAGACACCGGGGAGCTGTTTTTT.

The V gene is TRBV11-2, the J gene TRBJ2-3; possibly TRBD2 for D (6 bases). CDR1 is SGHAT, CDR2 FQNNGV, per germline. The CDR3 covers 14 residues. Trimming removed 0 bases at V and 4 bases at J, with 8 bases between. In nucleotides, the CDR3 is TGTGCCAGCAGCTTAGAGTGGGGGGCAGATACGCAGTATTTT. Translation gives CASSLEWGADTQYF.

This clone was counted only a few times. The chain employs TRBV7-6 and TRBJ1-5; D uncertain. The length of the CDR3 is 14 residues. V was pared by 2 bases and J by 4 bases, with 9 bases between. The germline gives CDR1 SGHVS, CDR2 FNYEAQ. CDR3 sequence: CASSLYSGNQPQHF. DNA of the CDR3: TGTGCCAGCAGCTTATACTCGGGGAATCAGCCCCAGCATTTT.

This clone has more than one count but fewer than ten. This sequence joins TRBV7-9 and TRBJ2-1; tentatively, D is TRBD2 (6 bases). The V gene lost 5 bases and the J gene lost 0 bases, with 11 bases spanning the gap. The germline V gene has CDR1 SEHNR and CDR2 FQNEAQ (reference sequence). The CDR3 runs 15 residues. The CDR3 spells CASSNSGSSYNEQFF. CDR3 nucleotides: TGTGCCAGCAGCAATAGCGGAAGCTCCTACAATGAGCAGTTCTTC.